Sequencing of this TCR beta chain was carried out in a study of blood T cell repertoires in COVID-19. This table comes from immunoSEQ multiplex PCR, and its TCRdb copy is limited to in-frame clones, with some not included. The repertoire holds hundreds of thousands of clones, with approximately 86% as singletons. The CDR3 covers 15 residues. V shed 7 bases and J shed 2 bases, with 17 bases lying between them. The germline gives CDR1 KGHSH, CDR2 LQKENI. The chain employs TRBV18 and TRBJ1-1; tentatively, D is TRBD1 (6 bases). The source material was peripheral blood. The receptor comes from a man aged 60 to 75 with acute or convalescent COVID-19. The CDR3 sequence: CASFTGGHSNTEAFF. CDR3 nucleotide sequence: TGTGCCAGCTTCACGGGGGGACACTCAAACACTGAAGCTTTCTTT.